These T cell receptor beta chains were read from a single sample in a study of T cell repertoires in cytomegalovirus infection. Antigens for these TCRs are unknown. A single record per CDR3 protein comes from TCRdb applying MiXCR to the reads. The data show approximately 390,000 distinct CDR3 sequences, roughly 34% seen once. Specimen: cultured PBMCs, collected from culture after CMV antigen stimulation. Every receptor here comes from a human donor in good health (CMV status not recorded). Some clones in this sample may be carry-over from other donors' samples. The CDR3 runs from the conserved cysteine through the conserved F or W. A D gene is named only where the DNA matches it firmly. Not all rows give a size; the values are once, few, many and, for expanded clones, a class.

abundance	v_gene	j_gene	d_gene	CDR3nt	CDR3aa
.	TRBV7-2	TRBJ2-1	.	TGTGCCAGCAACCTCTGGCGGGATTTCAATGAGCAGTTCTTC	CASNLWRDFNEQFF
.	TRBV11-2	TRBJ2-1	TRBD2	TGTGCCAGCAGCTTACCCGGACTAGCGGGAGGGGGTTCCTACAATGAGCAGTTCTTC	CASSLPGLAGGGSYNEQFF
.	TRBV5-6	TRBJ1-2	.	TGTGCCAGCAGCAACACGGACCGGGGTCGCGGCTACACCTTC	CASSNTDRGRGYTF
.	TRBV7-2	TRBJ1-1	.	TGTGCCAGCAGCTTACTAGGGTATAACACTGAAGCTTTCTTT	CASSLLGYNTEAFF
.	TRBV4-2	TRBJ1-1	.	TGTGCCAGCAGCCAAGACCTGGGCAAGAACACTGAAGCTTTCTTT	CASSQDLGKNTEAFF
few	TRBV7-2	TRBJ2-1	TRBD2	TGTGCCAGCAGCTTCGAAAGACGGGGGGGTGAGCAGTTCTTC	CASSFERRGGEQFF
few	TRBV10-2	TRBJ1-1	.	TGCGCCAGTCGATCAGGTGGCACTGAAGCTTTCTTT	CASRSGGTEAFF
.	TRBV7-2	TRBJ2-3	TRBD2	TGTGCCAGCAGCTTAGGAGGGAGGGCGGGGGCAGATACGCAGTATTTT	CASSLGGRAGADTQYF
.	TRBV19	TRBJ1-1	TRBD1	TGTGCCAGTAGATGGACAGGGCAGAACACTGAAGCTTTCTTT	CASRWTGQNTEAFF
.	TRBV27	TRBJ1-6	TRBD1	TGTGCCAGCAGTCCAACCGGTGGGACAGGGGCCTTCGGGATGAATTCACCCCTCCACTTT	CASSPTGGTGAFGMNSPLHF
.	TRBV19	TRBJ1-5	.	TGTGCCAGTAGGGTGACAGGTGGTCAGCCCCAGCATTTT	CASRVTGGQPQHF
.	TRBV12-3/TRBV12-4	TRBJ1-5	TRBD1	TGTGCCAGCAGTCCCGGGGGAGACAGGGAACAACAGCCCCAGCATTTT	CASSPGGDREQQPQHF
many	TRBV7-2	TRBJ2-2	TRBD2	TGTGCCAGCAGCCGAGACCCTAGCGGGAGTCCCGGGGAGCTGTTTTTT	CASSRDPSGSPGELFF
few	TRBV7-2	TRBJ2-1	.	TGTGCCAGCAGCTTAGCGGGAGATGGCAATGAGCAGTTCTTC	CASSLAGDGNEQFF
.	TRBV27	TRBJ2-5	TRBD2	TGTGCCAGCAGTTTCGGGTCTGGCGGGAGGGCCGCGGAGACCCAGTACTTC	CASSFGSGGRAAETQYF
.	TRBV18	TRBJ2-6	.	TGTGCCAGCTCACCCCCTTGGCAGGCCGGCTCTGGGGCCAACGTCCTGACTTTC	CASSPPWQAGSGANVLTF
few	TRBV7-9	TRBJ2-1	.	TGTGCCAGCACGGTATTCCTTCGTGCCTACAATGAGCAGTTCTTC	CASTVFLRAYNEQFF
.	TRBV4-1	TRBJ1-1	.	TGCGCCAGCAGCCAAGGGTGGGGAGGGCTCACTGAAGCTTTCTTT	CASSQGWGGLTEAFF
few	TRBV11-2	TRBJ1-1	.	TGTGCCAGCAGCTTAGAAGGCCCACCAAGGAGGTACACTGAAGCTTTCTTT	CASSLEGPPRRYTEAFF
.	TRBV20-1	TRBJ2-5	.	TGCAGTGCAAGCTACAGGGGGGGCCAAGAGACCCAGTACTTC	CSASYRGGQETQYF
.	TRBV12-3/TRBV12-4	TRBJ1-3	.	TGTGCCAGCAGTTTTAGGGGCCACACCATATATTTT	CASSFRGHTIYF
.	TRBV10-3	TRBJ1-2	.	TGTGCCATCGAGACAGGAATTGAGGGCTACACCTTC	CAIETGIEGYTF
few	TRBV20-1	TRBJ2-5	TRBD2	TGCAGTGCTACCCCTATTCTTACTAGCGCGGGTATTCAAGAGACCCAGTACTTC	CSATPILTSAGIQETQYF
.	TRBV20-1	TRBJ2-3	.	TGCAGTGCAACCCCGGGACAACGCACAGATACGCAGTATTTT	CSATPGQRTDTQYF
.	TRBV20-1	TRBJ2-3	TRBD2	TGCAGTGTCCCGACTCCAAGCGGGAGTTCTGATACGCAGTATTTT	CSVPTPSGSSDTQYF
.	TRBV4-1	TRBJ2-3	.	TGCGCCAGCAGCCAAGATCACGGGGGAAACACAGATACGCAGTATTTT	CASSQDHGGNTDTQYF
.	TRBV2	TRBJ2-2	TRBD2	TGTGCCAGCCTCGAGGGTCTAGCGGGCACCGGGGAGCTGTTTTTT	CASLEGLAGTGELFF
many	TRBV6-1	TRBJ2-7	.	TGTGCCAGCAGGGGCCAGGGCTACGAGCAGTACTTC	CASRGQGYEQYF
.	TRBV5-4	TRBJ2-3	TRBD1	TGTGCCAGCAGCGTGACCTCCGGGACAGGACGCACAGATACGCAGTATTTT	CASSVTSGTGRTDTQYF
few	TRBV6-5	TRBJ2-1	.	TGTGCCAGCAGTTACGATCTAGCGACCAATGAGCAGTTCTTC	CASSYDLATNEQFF
.	TRBV6-2/TRBV6-3	TRBJ2-5	TRBD2	TGTGCCAGCAGTTACTCGAAACAAGCGGGAGTAGTAGAGACCCAGTACTTC	CASSYSKQAGVVETQYF
many	TRBV7-2	TRBJ2-1	TRBD2	TGTGCCAGCAGCTTACTAGCGAGCGGGAACCCCTACAATGAGCAGTTCTTC	CASSLLASGNPYNEQFF
.	TRBV12-3/TRBV12-4	TRBJ1-6	.	TGTGCCAGCAGCGAGCAAGGAAATTCACCCCTCCACTTT	CASSEQGNSPLHF
few	TRBV7-2	TRBJ2-7	.	TGTGCCAGCAGCTACCCCCGGGGGACCTACGAGCAGTACTTC	CASSYPRGTYEQYF
.	TRBV5-6	TRBJ1-6	.	TGTGCCAGCAGCTTGGTCGGGAGCTCCTATAATTCACCCCTCCACTTT	CASSLVGSSYNSPLHF
.	TRBV28	TRBJ2-1	TRBD1	TGTGCCAGCTCGGGACTTGGACAGGGAAAGAGGAATGAGCAGTTCTTC	CASSGLGQGKRNEQFF
.	TRBV5-1	TRBJ2-1	TRBD2	TGCGCCAGCAGCTTGATGAGCGGGAGGGATATGGATGGGTTCTTC	CASSLMSGRDMDGFF
few	TRBV7-2	TRBJ2-1	TRBD1	TGTGCCAGCAGCCAAAACAGGGGGCCCCACAATGAGCAGTTCTTC	CASSQNRGPHNEQFF
.	TRBV7-9	TRBJ1-4	.	TGTGCCAGCAGCTTAGCAGGGGGTCCATTTAATGAAAAACTGTTTTTT	CASSLAGGPFNEKLFF
.	TRBV6-5	TRBJ2-1	.	TGTGCCAGCAGTACCGACCGGGGCACTGAGCAGTTCTTC	CASSTDRGTEQFF
.	TRBV20-1	TRBJ2-1	.	TGCAGTGCTAGAGATGTTGGGGTTGGCAATGAGCAGTTCTTC	CSARDVGVGNEQFF
.	TRBV7-3	TRBJ2-1	.	TGTGCCAGCAGCTCGCTAGCCTCTCCTAGCAATGAGCAGTTCTTC	CASSSLASPSNEQFF
.	TRBV7-2	TRBJ2-1	.	TGTGCCAGCACCTCGGGATCCTTCCACAATGAGCAGTTCTTC	CASTSGSFHNEQFF
.	TRBV20-1	TRBJ2-1	TRBD2	TGCAGTGCTAGAGCCTCGGGGACTAGAGGCTACAATGAGCAGTTCTTC	CSARASGTRGYNEQFF
.	TRBV7-9	TRBJ1-5	.	TGTGCCAGCAGCTTCGACCAACAGTCCCAGCATTTT	CASSFDQQSQHF
.	TRBV10-3	TRBJ2-5	.	TGTGCCATCAAGCGGGACAGCCAAGAGACCCAGTACTTC	CAIKRDSQETQYF
.	TRBV11-2	TRBJ2-7	.	TGTGCCAGCAGCGGCCGTTCCGGGCAGGTGTCCTACGAGCAGTACTTC	CASSGRSGQVSYEQYF
few	TRBV19	TRBJ2-1	.	TGTGCCAGTAGTTCCCGGCTCCTTCACAATGAGCAGTTCTTC	CASSSRLLHNEQFF
.	TRBV29-1	TRBJ2-7	TRBD1	TGCAGCGTTGAAGTGTGGAGACAGGGCGTCTACGAGCAGTACTTC	CSVEVWRQGVYEQYF
.	TRBV30	TRBJ2-1	TRBD2	TGTGCCTGGAGTGTTTCTAGCGGGAGCCATGAGCAGTTCTTC	CAWSVSSGSHEQFF
.	TRBV18	TRBJ1-1	TRBD1	TGTGCCAGCTCACCACAACTAATGCAGGGGGACACTGAAGCTTTCTTT	CASSPQLMQGDTEAFF
few	TRBV27	TRBJ1-2	.	TGTGCCAGCAGTTTATCCCCACAGGCCAACTATGGCTACACCTTC	CASSLSPQANYGYTF
.	TRBV6-6	TRBJ1-2	.	TGTGCCAGCAGCCACCTCAAATATAACTATGGCTACACCTTC	CASSHLKYNYGYTF
.	TRBV2	TRBJ2-7	TRBD2	TGTGCCAGAAGTGGTACTAGCGGGGAGGGCTACGAGCAGTACTTC	CARSGTSGEGYEQYF
few	TRBV29-1	TRBJ1-1	.	TGCAGCGTCCGGTGGCTCCAGGAGAACACTGAAGCTTTCTTT	CSVRWLQENTEAFF
.	TRBV20-1	TRBJ1-1	.	TGCAGTGCCCCGAGACCGTTGGGACAACCGCAAGCTTTCTTT	CSAPRPLGQPQAFF
.	TRBV18	TRBJ2-5	TRBD1	TGTGCCAGCTCACCGGTAGGGACAGGAGAGACCCAGTACTTC	CASSPVGTGETQYF
many	TRBV6-5	TRBJ2-3	.	TGTGCCAGCAGTTACCTGCGTACGCAGTATTTT	CASSYLRTQYF
.	TRBV4-1	TRBJ1-2	.	TGCGCCAGCAGCCAAGAGGACCAGAGCTACTATGGCTACACCTTC	CASSQEDQSYYGYTF